This TCR beta chain was obtained from a study of memory CD4+ T cells and cytomegalovirus serostatus. The protocol was immunoSEQ multiplex PCR, while the TCRdb copy is restricted to in-frame clones and leaves out a portion. Here the sample spans tens of thousands of clones, approximately 80% being singletons. CDR1 and CDR2 (germline): LNHDA, SQIVND (reference sequence). Trimming removed 0 bases at V and 0 bases at J, with 8 bases between. The CDR3 spans 15 residues. This clone was counted a single time. Single viable CD3+CD4+CD8-CD45RO+ cells were sorted as the memory CD4+ T cells. The sequenced sample consisted of memory CD4+ T cells from blood. This TCR came from an adult in good health and CMV-seronegative. This chain joins TRBV19 and TRBJ1-1; no clear D. The CDR3 reads CASSIEGRLNTEAFF. CDR3 bases: TGTGCCAGTAGTATAGAAGGCAGGCTGAACACTGAAGCTTTCTTT.